The sequence of this T cell receptor (beta chain) was determined in a study of blood T cell repertoires in COVID-19. Looking at the study overall: The United States, Italy and Spain provided the acute and convalescent COVID-19 samples. Sample material is recorded as cDNA or gDNA derived from T cells, B-cell-depleted T cells, or PBMCs.

In the original processing: Reference gene primer amplification gave estimated nucleated cell counts. Clones were read by immunoSEQ multiplex PCR, and TCRdb kept only the in-frame ones, dropping some. The V and J calls and clone size were taken over from that table, and D and trimming were inferred from the DNA. This sample has some 100,000 clones, with around 84% found just once. Germline V lookup: CDR1 SGHTA, CDR2 FQGNSA. Between the trimmed V and J ends, which lost 3 bases and 3 bases, there was a span of 12 bases. The CDR3 loop spans 15 amino acids. This clonotype originated in a woman aged 55-69 years with acute or convalescent COVID-19. The sequenced sample was peripheral blood. This chain joins TRBV7-2 and TRBJ1-3; D gene ambiguous. CDR3 amino acids: CASSFTTLLGNTIYF. As DNA, the CDR3 is TGTGCCAGCAGCTTTACAACCCTTCTTGGAAACACCATATATTTT.